The clone carrying this TCR beta chain was detected only once. Sequenced by immunoSEQ multiplex PCR; TCRdb stores in-frame clones only, minus some. The sample consists of a few hundred thousand clones, 89% of them appearing once. The CDR3 runs 11 residues. Trimming removed 3 bases from V and 10 bases from J, with 7 bases in between. CDR1 SGHNT and CDR2 YENEEA come from the germline V gene. The sample belongs to a study of blood T cell repertoires in COVID-19. The rearrangement joins TRBV11-3 to TRBJ2-1, with D maybe TRBD2 (6 bases). This TCR was recovered from a man aged 35 to 55 with acute or convalescent COVID-19. The sample comprised peripheral blood. DNA of the CDR3: TGTGCCAGCAGCTTCGCGGGGGAGCAGTTCTTC. Residues: CASSFAGEQFF. The full variable domain, with the rest looked up from reference TRBV11-3 and TRBJ2-1, is EAGVVQSPRYKIIEKKQPVAFWCNPISGHNTLYWYLQNLGQGPELLIRYENEEAVDDSQLPKDRFSAERLKGVDSTLKIQPAELGDSAVYLCASSFAGEQFFGPGTRLTVL.